This TCR beta chain is from a study of shared clonotypes between healthy human individuals. At the level of the study: Donors had three CD4 naive, three CD4 memory, two CD8 naive and one CD8 memory plate apiece. Notes on the study in general: Among donors, sharing of clonotypes was expected to be affected by sequencing depth. Sampling was confined to blood; repertoires within tissues likely differ.

Sorted-subset replicate PCR reactions contained roughly 200 ng DNA, corresponding to around 30,000 T cell genomes. Clones were read by immunoSEQ multiplex PCR, and TCRdb kept only the in-frame ones, dropping some. The sample holds over a million clones, 75% to 80% seen once. Worth noting for this clone: The antigen remains undetermined.

The CDR3 loop spans 15 amino acids. Germline lookup yields CDR1 SEHNR and CDR2 FQNEAQ (reference sequence). V was pared by 2 bases and J by 7 bases, with 5 bases of the junction left unmatched. The chain carries TRBV7-9 and TRBJ1-2, with 12 bases aligning to TRBD1. Source material: memory CD4+ T cells from PBMCs. The subset here: CD45RA-negative fraction. The TCR was taken from a man between 18 and 35 years old in good health. Some clones in this sample may be carry-over from other donors' samples. The chain's CDR3 is CASSLYGTGGFGYTF. DNA of the CDR3: TGTGCCAGCAGCTTATATGGGACAGGGGGCTTTGGCTACACCTTC.